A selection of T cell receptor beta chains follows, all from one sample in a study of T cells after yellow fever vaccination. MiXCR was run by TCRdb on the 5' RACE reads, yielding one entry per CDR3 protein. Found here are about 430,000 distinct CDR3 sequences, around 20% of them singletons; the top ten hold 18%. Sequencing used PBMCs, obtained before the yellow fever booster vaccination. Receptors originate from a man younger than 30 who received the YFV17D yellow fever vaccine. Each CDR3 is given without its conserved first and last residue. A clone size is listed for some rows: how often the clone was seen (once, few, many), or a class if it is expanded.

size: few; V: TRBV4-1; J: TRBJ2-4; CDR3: ASSQDLETGGAWGRLNIQY
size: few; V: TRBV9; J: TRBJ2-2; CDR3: ASSVEAVTFTGELF
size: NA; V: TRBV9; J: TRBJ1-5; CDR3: ASSVTGFGNQPQH
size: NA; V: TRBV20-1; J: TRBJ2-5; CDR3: SARSSIGGGGETQY
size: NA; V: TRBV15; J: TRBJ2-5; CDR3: ATELGFKRETQY
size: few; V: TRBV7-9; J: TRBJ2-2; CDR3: ASSFRGPTNTGELF
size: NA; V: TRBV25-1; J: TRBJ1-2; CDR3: ASSDPTRGGYGYT
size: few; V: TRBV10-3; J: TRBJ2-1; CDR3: AIRDRDWQF
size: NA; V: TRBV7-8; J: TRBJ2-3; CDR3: ASSLDSAEPTDTQY
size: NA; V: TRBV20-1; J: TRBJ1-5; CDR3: SAREGDRGIYQPQH
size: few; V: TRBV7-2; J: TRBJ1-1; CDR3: ASSPRDRNTEAF
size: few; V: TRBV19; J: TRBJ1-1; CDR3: ASSLGVHSREAF
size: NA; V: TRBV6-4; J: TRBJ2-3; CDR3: ASKSTSTDTQY
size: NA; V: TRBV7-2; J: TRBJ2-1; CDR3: ASSPDRGWNEQF
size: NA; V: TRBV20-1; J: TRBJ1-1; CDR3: SAREGVAGNTEAF
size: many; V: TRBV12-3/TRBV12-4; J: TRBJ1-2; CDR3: ASSSPGQGGGYT